The following is a TCR beta chain sequence with its context. Its antigen is undetermined. The V and J ends lost 0 bases and 2 bases respectively, with 9 bases between them. CDR3 length: 14 residues. CDR1 is SGDLS, CDR2 YYNGEE, per germline. Time point reported: week 5, during vaccination. Doses comprised 300 ug of mutant IDH1 20-mer peptide each, plus topical imiquimod. The sample belongs to a study of a mutant IDH1 vaccine in newly diagnosed glioma. Findings and caveats of the study: No link was apparently found between pseudoprogression and changes in top peripheral T cell clonotypes.

Sequencing used immunoSEQ multiplex PCR; TCRdb keeps in-frame clones, though not all of them. This sample has over 50,000 clones, with 70% to 90% found just once. Sequencing used PBMCs, obtained from a glioma patient whose treatment included an IDH1 peptide vaccine. The receptor's source is a woman aged 40 to 49 with glioma. The chain links TRBV9 to TRBJ2-7, with TRBD2 as a possible D gene (5 bases). The CDR3 reads CASSVEDSPYEQYF. CDR3 DNA: TGTGCCAGCAGCGTAGAGGACTCACCCTACGAGCAGTACTTC.